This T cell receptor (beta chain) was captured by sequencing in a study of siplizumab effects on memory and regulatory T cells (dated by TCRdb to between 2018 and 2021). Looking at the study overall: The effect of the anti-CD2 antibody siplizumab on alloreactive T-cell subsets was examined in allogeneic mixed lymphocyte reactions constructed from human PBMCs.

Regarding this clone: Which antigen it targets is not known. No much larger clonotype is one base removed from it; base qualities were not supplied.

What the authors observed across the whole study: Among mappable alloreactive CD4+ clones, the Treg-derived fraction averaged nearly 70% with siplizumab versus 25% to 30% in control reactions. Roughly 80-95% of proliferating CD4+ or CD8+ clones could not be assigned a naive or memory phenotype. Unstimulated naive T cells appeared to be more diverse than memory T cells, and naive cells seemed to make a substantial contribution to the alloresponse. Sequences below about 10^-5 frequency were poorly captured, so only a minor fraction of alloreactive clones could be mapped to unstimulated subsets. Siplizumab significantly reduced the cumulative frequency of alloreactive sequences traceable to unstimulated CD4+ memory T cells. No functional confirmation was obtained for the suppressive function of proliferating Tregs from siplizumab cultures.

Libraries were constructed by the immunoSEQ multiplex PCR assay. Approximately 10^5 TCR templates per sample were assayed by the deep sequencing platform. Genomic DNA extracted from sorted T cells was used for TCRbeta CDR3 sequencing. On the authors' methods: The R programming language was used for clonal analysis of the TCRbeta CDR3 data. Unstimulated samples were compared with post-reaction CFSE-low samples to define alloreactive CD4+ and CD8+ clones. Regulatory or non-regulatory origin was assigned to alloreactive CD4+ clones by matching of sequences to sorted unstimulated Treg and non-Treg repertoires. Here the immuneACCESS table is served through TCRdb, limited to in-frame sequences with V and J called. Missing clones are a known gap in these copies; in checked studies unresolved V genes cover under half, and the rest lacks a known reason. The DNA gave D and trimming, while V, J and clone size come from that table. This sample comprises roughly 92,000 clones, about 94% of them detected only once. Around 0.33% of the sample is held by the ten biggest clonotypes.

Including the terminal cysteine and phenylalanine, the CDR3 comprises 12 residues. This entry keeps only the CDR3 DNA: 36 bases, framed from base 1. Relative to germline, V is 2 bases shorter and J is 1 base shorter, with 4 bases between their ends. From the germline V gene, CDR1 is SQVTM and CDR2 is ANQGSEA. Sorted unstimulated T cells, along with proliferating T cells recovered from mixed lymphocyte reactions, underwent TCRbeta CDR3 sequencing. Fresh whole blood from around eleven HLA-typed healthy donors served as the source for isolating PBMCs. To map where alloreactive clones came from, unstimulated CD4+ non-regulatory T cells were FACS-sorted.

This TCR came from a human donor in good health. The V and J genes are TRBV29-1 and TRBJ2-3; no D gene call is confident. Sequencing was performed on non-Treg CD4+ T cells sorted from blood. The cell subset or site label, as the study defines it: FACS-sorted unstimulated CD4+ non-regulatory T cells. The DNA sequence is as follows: TGCAGCGTTGAATTGGGCACAGATACGCAGTATTTT. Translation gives CSVELGTDTQYF.